Listed below are T cell receptor beta chains from one sample, sequenced in a study of T cells after yellow fever vaccination. TCRdb independently ran MiXCR on the 5' RACE reads; one entry per CDR3 protein. The sample consists of roughly 310,000 distinct CDR3 sequences, 8.7% of them appearing once. The specimen was PBMCs, collected on the day of the first yellow fever vaccination. These receptor sequences come from a young man who received the YFV17D yellow fever vaccine. Each CDR3 is given with its conserved first and last residue. Fields, in order: clone size, J gene, D gene, V gene, CDR3 length, CDR3 DNA, CDR3 protein. D genes are given only for firm matches. Not all rows give a size; the values are once, few, many and, for expanded clones, a class.

clone size: many
J gene: TRBJ2-3
D gene: TRBD1
V gene: TRBV7-2
CDR3 length: 16
CDR3 DNA: TGTGCCAGCAGCTTCACCCTAAAGGACAGGAAGGATACGCAGTATTTT
CDR3 protein: CASSFTLKDRKDTQYF

clone size: many
J gene: TRBJ2-1
D gene: .
V gene: TRBV7-3
CDR3 length: 16
CDR3 DNA: TGTGCCAGCAGTCCCACACCGGGACTGACGTACAATGAGCAGTTCTTC
CDR3 protein: CASSPTPGLTYNEQFF

clone size: few
J gene: TRBJ1-4
D gene: .
V gene: TRBV7-7
CDR3 length: 15
CDR3 DNA: TGTGCCAGCAGCCCACAAGGGGGGGCGAATGAAAAACTGTTTTTT
CDR3 protein: CASSPQGGANEKLFF

clone size: many
J gene: TRBJ1-1
D gene: .
V gene: TRBV7-9
CDR3 length: 13
CDR3 DNA: TGTGCCAGCAGCCTCCGGGGTGACACTGAAGCTTTCTTT
CDR3 protein: CASSLRGDTEAFF

clone size: many
J gene: TRBJ2-7
D gene: .
V gene: TRBV20-1
CDR3 length: 12
CDR3 DNA: TGCAGTGCTAGAGAACAGGCGTTAGAGCAGTACTTC
CDR3 protein: CSAREQALEQYF

clone size: few
J gene: TRBJ1-1
D gene: .
V gene: TRBV20-1
CDR3 length: 14
CDR3 DNA: TGCAGTGCTAGTCGGACTCTCAAGACAGGAGGGGCTTTCTTT
CDR3 protein: CSASRTLKTGGAFF

clone size: many
J gene: TRBJ1-2
D gene: .
V gene: TRBV6-1
CDR3 length: 13
CDR3 DNA: TGTGCCAGCAGAGCCGGACAGTTCTATGGCTACACCTTC
CDR3 protein: CASRAGQFYGYTF

clone size: .
J gene: TRBJ1-2
D gene: TRBD1
V gene: TRBV30
CDR3 length: 15
CDR3 DNA: TGTGCCTGGAGTGTACCCCGACAGGGAGAGTATGGCTACACCTTC
CDR3 protein: CAWSVPRQGEYGYTF

clone size: few
J gene: TRBJ1-1
D gene: .
V gene: TRBV4-3
CDR3 length: 13
CDR3 DNA: TGCGCCAGCAGCCAACAACAGAGGACTGAAGCTTTCTTT
CDR3 protein: CASSQQQRTEAFF

clone size: .
J gene: TRBJ2-2
D gene: TRBD2
V gene: TRBV5-1
CDR3 length: 15
CDR3 DNA: TGCGCCAGCAGCTTGGGACTAGCCACCACCGGGGAGCTGTTTTTT
CDR3 protein: CASSLGLATTGELFF

clone size: few
J gene: TRBJ1-2
D gene: .
V gene: TRBV11-2
CDR3 length: 13
CDR3 DNA: TGTGCCAGCAGCTTAGAAGTCGGAGGGGTCGTTACCTTC
CDR3 protein: CASSLEVGGVVTF

clone size: .
J gene: TRBJ2-1
D gene: .
V gene: TRBV6-2/TRBV6-3
CDR3 length: 13
CDR3 DNA: TGTGCCAGCAGTTACTCGACCGGAGGGTTCAGGTTCTTC
CDR3 protein: CASSYSTGGFRFF

clone size: few
J gene: TRBJ2-5
D gene: .
V gene: TRBV4-3
CDR3 length: 15
CDR3 DNA: TGCGCCAGCAGCCAGGGTGGGGGGGGCGGAGAGACCCAGTACTTC
CDR3 protein: CASSQGGGGGETQYF

clone size: few
J gene: TRBJ2-1
D gene: TRBD1
V gene: TRBV5-1
CDR3 length: 13
CDR3 DNA: TGCGCCAGCAGCACGGGACAGTACAATGAGCAGTTCTTC
CDR3 protein: CASSTGQYNEQFF

clone size: .
J gene: TRBJ1-5
D gene: TRBD1
V gene: TRBV19
CDR3 length: 16
CDR3 DNA: TGTGCCAGTAGTCCAGGGACAGGGGGGGGGCATCAGCCCCAGCATTTT
CDR3 protein: CASSPGTGGGHQPQHF

clone size: few
J gene: TRBJ2-4
D gene: TRBD1
V gene: TRBV18
CDR3 length: 15
CDR3 DNA: TGTGCCAGCTCGGGGGACAGTTTAGCCAAAAACATTCAGTACTTC
CDR3 protein: CASSGDSLAKNIQYF

clone size: .
J gene: TRBJ2-3
D gene: .
V gene: TRBV4-1
CDR3 length: 13
CDR3 DNA: TGCGCCAGCAGCCAATTTAGCTGGGATACGCAGTATTTT
CDR3 protein: CASSQFSWDTQYF

clone size: few
J gene: TRBJ2-1
D gene: TRBD1
V gene: TRBV6-1
CDR3 length: 15
CDR3 DNA: TGTGCCAGCAGTGAACACGGACAGGATACCAATGAGCAGTTCTTC
CDR3 protein: CASSEHGQDTNEQFF